This record looks at one T cell receptor beta chain sequence and its context. Its antigen is currently unknown. Each CDR3 protein is one row after TCRdb ran MiXCR on the 5' RACE reads. The sample holds 470,000 or so distinct CDR3 sequences, about 18% seen once. This CDR3 is 16 amino acids long. CDR1 is KGHSH and CDR2 is LQKENI in the germline V gene. The ends were cut back, 3 bases at V and 5 bases at J, with 17 bases in the middle. The sample belongs to a study of T-cell memory formation after mild COVID-19. Study outcomes and limitations: Clones that got smaller from day 15 to 85 had even CD4/CD8, while clones growing later tipped toward CD4+. Researchers could not confirm that second-wave clones peaking on day 37 targeted SARS-CoV-2.

This TCR was recovered from an adult woman who had mild COVID-19 (a few samples of this study predate the infection). Cell type and time point are not known. Input material: PBMCs or a T cell subset sorted from them (not recorded which). The rearrangement joins TRBV18 to TRBJ2-1; D is possibly TRBD1 (6 bases). The DNA for the CDR3 is TGTGCCAGCTCACCCCTCAAAGGGGGATCTCACAATGAGCAGTTCTTC. This encodes CASSPLKGGSHNEQFF.